This TCR beta chain appears in the sequencing data of a study of T cell responses to AZD1222 COVID-19 vaccine. Findings of the study overall: Females outnumbered males among donors, who were mostly white British; clonal diversity was possibly underestimated. Reportedly, close to half of spike-specific TCRs are directed against unmutated variant regions. The study found vaccine-associated CD4 TCRs spanning spike, dominant at 160-218 and 743-854.

Profiling relied on immunoSEQ multiplex PCR, and the TCRdb table lists in-frame clones only, not all of them. This sample contains about 140,000 clones. The CDR3 loop spans 14 amino acids. Per the germline V gene, CDR1 is LNHDA and CDR2 is SQIVND (reference sequence). Between the trimmed V and J ends, which lost 3 bases and 7 bases, there was a span of 12 bases. As regards this clone: No antigen is known for it.

This sequence originates from an adult in good health. This chain joins TRBV19 and TRBJ1-4, with unresolved D. Source material: peripheral blood. The CDR3 region is CASSMGTRGEKLFF. CDR3 DNA sequence: TGTGCCAGTAGTATGGGCACACGGGGTGAAAAACTGTTTTTT. Based on the CDR3 plus reference TRBV19 and TRBJ1-4, the full variable domain is DGGITQSPKYLFRKEGQNVTLSCEQNLNHDAMYWYRQDPGQGLRLIYYSQIVNDFQKGDIAEGYSVSREKKESFPLTVTSAQKNPTAFYLCASSMGTRGEKLFFGSGTQLSVL.